A single sample is the source of the 28 T cell receptor beta chains below, sequenced in a study of blood T cells in healthy people across ages (dated by TCRdb to the mid-2010s). The library was generated by 5' RACE. Sequenced using an Illumina HiSeq 2500. A second about 6 to 11 cycle PCR used a sample-barcoded 5' primer and a J-beta primer mix. The raw public reads went through TCRdb reprocessing: fastp at Q25, MiXCR clone calling, in-frame beta chains kept. For every CDR3 protein sequence, its rows merge into one entry that carries the most common genes and DNA. In this sample the table shows around 870,000 distinct CDR3 sequences, around 26% of which occur a single time. The ten largest clones represent 17% of the sample. Material for sequencing was blood. The receptors come from a woman aged 80 or over in good health.

In regard to this clonotype: One base away lies a much larger clone, so this may be a sequencing read error. The gene calls are TRBV6-6 and TRBJ2-3; D uncertain. This CDR3 is 15 amino acids long. Germline V gene data show CDR1 as MNHNY and CDR2 as SVGAGI (reference sequence). Trimming left V 11 bases short and J 6 bases short, with 24 bases between. The CDR3 sequence: CAGTSGQTALDTQYF. The CDR3 bases are TGTGCCGGCACCTCCGGGCAGACTGCCCTGGATACGCAGTATTTT.

About this clonotype: This could be a read error, since a much larger clone is one nucleotide away. The chain uses TRBV20-1 and TRBJ2-1; D might be TRBD2 (6 bases). TRBJ2-7 explains the end of the DNA better; the J call may be wrong. The CDR3 is 14 residues long. Germline lookup yields CDR1 DFQATT and CDR2 SNEGSKA (reference sequence). The CDR3 sequence: CSARRGTSYNEQYF. In DNA form, the CDR3 reads TGCAGTGCCAGGAGGGGAACCTCCTACAATGAGCAGTACTTC.

Note on this clonotype: This may be a read error: a much more frequent sequence differs by one nucleotide. J is TRBJ2-1 and V is TRBV20-1; a weak D match, TRBD2 (6 bases). Germline V gene lookup returns CDR1 DFQATT and CDR2 SNEGSKA (reference sequence). Between the trimmed V and J ends, which lost 0 bases and 13 bases, there was a span of 22 bases. This CDR3 has 15 residues. CDR3: CSAREFGGPQETQFF. CDR3 DNA: TGCAGTGCTAGAGAGTTCGGGGGTCCCCAAGAGACCCAGTTCTTC.

The chain is built from TRBV12-3 or TRBV12-4 and TRBJ1-5, with a possible D match to TRBD1 (5 bases). V was trimmed by 3 bases and J by 6 bases, leaving 9 bases between them. The CDR3 is 13 amino acids. DNA for the CDR3: TGTGCCAGCAGTTTGCAGGGATTTCAGCCCCAGCATTTT. This codes for CASSLQGFQPQHF.

The V call is TRBV20-1, the J call TRBJ1-2; TRBD1 matches 8 bases. The junction had 8 bases not matched to a gene; V was cut back by 4 bases and J by 7 bases. The length of the CDR3 is 13 residues. The germline CDR1 and CDR2 sequences are DFQATT and SNEGSKA (reference sequence). The CDR3 DNA is TGCAGTGCTATGGACAGGGTGAACGGTGGCTACACCTTC. This encodes CSAMDRVNGGYTF.

The table lists this clonotype with a count of one. The chain is built from TRBV12-3 or TRBV12-4 and TRBJ1-1; no reliable D call. The CDR3 contains 14 residues. The V end was cut by 4 bases, the J end by 4 bases, with 13 bases between. This CDR3 is CASSSGGGRTEAFF. The CDR3 bases are TGTGCCAGCAGTTCGGGTGGAGGCCGCACTGAAGCTTTCTTT.

This clonotype was observed a few times. Being one base from a much bigger clone, this may be a read error. V is TRBV5-5 and J is TRBJ1-1, with D possibly matching TRBD1 (6 bases). Germline loops: CDR1 SGHKS, CDR2 YYEKEE (reference sequence). This CDR3 comprises 13 residues. In nucleotides, the CDR3 is TGTGCCAGCAGCCCTGAGGGGGACACTAAAGCTTTCTTT. It specifies CASSPEGDTKAFF.

This clonotype was counted many times. This chain links TRBV6-1 with TRBJ2-1, with TRBD2 matching 11 bases. This CDR3 comprises 15 residues. Germline V lookup: CDR1 MNHNS, CDR2 SASEGT. V was clipped by 11 bases and J by 10 bases; unmatched bases: 16. The CDR3 here is CAAREVAGGPGEQFF. In DNA form, the CDR3 reads TGTGCCGCCCGGGAAGTAGCGGGGGGGCCCGGCGAGCAGTTCTTC.

There are a few counts of this clonotype. This CDR3 reads CASSQADGTGKSPLHF. CDR3 sequence (DNA): TGTGCCAGCAGCCAAGCCGACGGGACAGGGAAGTCACCCCTCCACTTT. This chain links TRBV3-1 with TRBJ1-6; 9 positions agree with TRBD1. After removal of 1 base from V and 10 bases from J, the junction contained 8 bases not matched to a gene. The germline CDR1 and CDR2 sequences are LGHDT and YNNKEL (reference sequence). The CDR3 runs 16 residues.

Details on this clonotype: Sequence at one end of the junction differs from germline and may be a read error. The chain couples TRBV7-2 to TRBJ1-5; TRBD1 agrees at 8 bases. CDR1 and CDR2 (germline): SGHTA, FQGNSA. This CDR3 spans 16 amino acids. The CDR3 nucleotides are TGTGCCAACAGCACTCGGACAGGGCTGGGGAGTCAGCCCCAGCATTTT. Its protein product is CANSTRTGLGSQPQHF. Using reference TRBV7-2 and TRBJ1-5 for the parts outside the CDR3, the full variable domain is GAGVSQSPSNKVTEKGKDVELRCDPISGHTALYWYRQSLGQGLEFLIYFQGNSAPDKSGLPSDRFSAERTGGSVSTLTIQRTQQEDSAVYLCANSTRTGLGSQPQHFGDGTRLSIL.

Ten or more counts support this clonotype. The rearrangement links TRBV20-1 to TRBJ1-2; D remains unclear. CDR3 length: 12 residues. With 3 bases removed from V and 8 bases from J, the gap between germline ends came to 13 bases. Germline CDR1 is DFQATT and CDR2 is SNEGSKA (reference sequence). Here the CDR3 reads CSASSSGFGYTF. The CDR3 DNA follows: TGCAGTGCTAGTAGTTCGGGGTTCGGCTACACCTTC.

On this clonotype itself: This could be a read error, since a much larger clone is one nucleotide away. J is TRBJ2-7 and V is TRBV6-2 or TRBV6-3, with TRBD2 as a possible D gene (6 bases). Deletions cut 2 bases from V and 7 bases from J, with 18 bases between. The CDR3 loop spans 15 amino acids. CDR1 is MNHEY and CDR2 is SVGEGT in the germline V gene. CDR3 residues: CASSYGGRPGNEQYF. The CDR3 coding sequence is TGTGCCAGCAGTTACGGGGGGAGACCGGGCAATGAGCAGTACTTC.

This chain uses TRBV3-1 with TRBJ1-5; 10 bases fit TRBD1. Germline V lookup: CDR1 LGHDT, CDR2 YNNKEL (reference sequence). The length of the CDR3 is 18 residues. With 2 bases clipped from V and 2 bases from J, the junction kept 9 bases outside the gene matches. In DNA form, the CDR3 reads TGTGCCAGCAGCCAACCGCTCGTCGGGACAGGGGGCAATCAGCCCCAGCATTTT. Translation: CASSQPLVGTGGNQPQHF.

This clonotype was recorded a few times. V gene TRBV19 combines with J gene TRBJ1-2; D is unresolved. The CDR3 sequence is 12 residues long. Trimming removed 9 bases at V and 6 bases at J, with 14 bases between. Looked up from germline, CDR1 is LNHDA and CDR2 is SQIVND (reference sequence). The CDR3 sequence is CARRTLPHGYTF. DNA for the CDR3: TGTGCCAGGAGGACTTTACCACATGGCTACACCTTC.

This clonotype was seen a few times. This chain connects TRBV20-1 to TRBJ2-5, with 7 bases fitting TRBD2. V lost 1 base to trimming and J lost 5 bases; unmatched junction nucleotides: 7. Germline V gene sequence: CDR1 DFQATT, CDR2 SNEGSKA (reference sequence). CDR3 length: 14 residues. CDR3 sequence: CSARVGEAGETQYF. CDR3 coding DNA: TGCAGTGCTAGAGTCGGGGAAGCGGGGGAGACCCAGTACTTC.

The CDR3 loop reads CASSFAIGTWGNEQFF. The DNA for the CDR3 is TGTGCCAGCAGCTTCGCAATCGGGACATGGGGGAATGAGCAGTTCTTC. The chain recombines TRBV5-5 with TRBJ2-1; the D gene is possibly TRBD1 (6 bases). Trimming pared 2 bases from V and 7 bases from J, leaving 19 bases between. The length of the CDR3 is 16 residues. Germline lookup yields CDR1 SGHKS and CDR2 YYEKEE (reference sequence).

Notes on this clonotype: It may be a read error: a sequence one base away is much more abundant. The V gene is TRBV20-1, the J gene TRBJ2-1, with TRBD1 matching 9 bases. The CDR3 runs to 11 residues. V trimming: 6 bases; J trimming: 13 bases; junction bases outside the gene matches: 7. The germline V gene encodes CDR1 DFQATT and CDR2 SNEGSKA (reference sequence). CDR3 nucleotide sequence: TGCAGTGCGAGACAGGGGGAGACCCAGTTCTTC. It yields the protein CSARQGETQFF.

This clonotype was seen at least ten times. The CDR3 coding sequence is TGTGCCAGCAGCCTCCGGGACAGGGGATCAGATACGCAGTATTTT. This gives the protein CASSLRDRGSDTQYF. The chain recombines TRBV7-2 with TRBJ2-3; the match to TRBD1 covers 10 bases. CDR1 and CDR2 (germline): SGHTA, FQGNSA. J lost 4 bases, V lost 5 bases, and 6 bases had no gene match. CDR3 length: 15 residues.

This clonotype was found many times. The chain links TRBV7-9 to TRBJ2-5; a weak D match, TRBD1 (6 bases). CDR1 SEHNR and CDR2 FQNEAQ come from the germline V gene (reference sequence). Trimming shortened V by 3 bases and J by 1 base, and 9 bases separated the two germline ends. This CDR3 spans 14 amino acids. CDR3 loop: CASSFQGFQETQYF. The CDR3 DNA reads TGTGCCAGCAGCTTTCAGGGGTTCCAAGAGACCCAGTACTTC.

This clonotype was seen a single time. One end of the junction varies from germline; a read error may be responsible. The genes are TRBV27 and TRBJ2-2; D gene unclear. Germline CDR1 and CDR2: MNHEY and SMNVEV (reference sequence). The CDR3 is 12 residues long. CDR3 nucleotides: TGTGCCAGCAGCCGGAACGCCGGGGAGCTGTTTTTT. Translated, it gives CASSRNAGELFF.

On this clonotype: One junction end does not reproduce the germline sequence, and a read error may be involved. The rearrangement links TRBV10-1 to TRBJ2-3; a weak D match, TRBD2 (7 bases). CDR3 length: 16 amino acids. Germline V gives CDR1 WNHNN, CDR2 SYGVQD (reference sequence). CDR3 sequence (DNA): TGCGCCAGCAGTGAGTCGGCGGGGGCCGGCACAGATATGCAGTATTTT. Residues: CASSESAGAGTDMQYF.

This clonotype was picked up a small number of times. This sequence joins TRBV7-2 and TRBJ2-6, with D hard to call. V dropped 7 bases and J dropped 1 base, with 11 bases sitting between them. In germline, CDR1 is SGHTA, CDR2 FQGNSA. The CDR3 length is 15 residues. CDR3 bases: TGTGCCAGCAACACATACAGATCTGGGGCCAACGTCCTGACTTTC. Protein product: CASNTYRSGANVLTF.

Only a few counts were recorded for this clonotype. A much larger clone differs by one base, so this may be a read error. V gene TRBV12-3 or TRBV12-4 combines with J gene TRBJ2-3; D is perhaps TRBD2 (6 bases). The CDR3 has 14 residues. The CDR3 DNA reads TGTGCCAGCAGTCATCGGGAGAGCGCAGATATGCAGTATTTT. This gives the protein CASSHRESADMQYF.

There are a few counts of this clonotype. At one of its ends the junction is not consistent with the germline gene, which may arise from a read error. The chain employs TRBV7-9 and TRBJ1-2; 7 bases are shared with TRBD1. This CDR3 comprises 15 residues. Germline V CDR1 and CDR2: SEHNR, FQNEAQ (reference sequence). The CDR3 sequence is CASGLGTALTDGYTF. CDR3 nucleotide sequence: TGTGCCAGCGGCTTAGGGACAGCTTTAACAGATGGCTACACCTTC.

A word on this clonotype: A much larger clone lies one base from this, so it may be a read error. The V and J genes are TRBV12-3 or TRBV12-4 and TRBJ2-1, with D possibly TRBD2 on 7 matching bases. The DNA end is a closer match to TRBJ2-7, so the J assignment may be wrong. This CDR3 is 15 amino acids long. The CDR3 spells CASSLISGGNNEQYF. The CDR3, as DNA: TGTGCCAGCAGTTTGATTTCGGGGGGCAACAATGAGCAGTACTTC.

This clonotype was counted at least ten times. The rearrangement uses TRBV15 and TRBJ2-7, with D hard to call. V dropped 5 bases and J dropped 3 bases, with 14 bases sitting between them. The germline V gene has CDR1 LNHNV and CDR2 YYDKDF (reference sequence). CDR3 length equals 14 residues. CDR3 in DNA: TGTGCCACCAGCGCTCGCCAAAACGGCTACGAGCAGTACTTC. Amino acid sequence: CATSARQNGYEQYF.

With respect to this clonotype: A much larger clone lies a single base off, so this may be a read error. The V call is TRBV20-1, the J call TRBJ2-7; D possibly corresponds to TRBD2 (7 bases). CDR3 size: 12 residues. CDR1 is DFQATT, CDR2 SNEGSKA, per germline (reference sequence). The CDR3 DNA reads as TGCGGTGGAGGCGGGGGCCCCTACGAGCAGTACTTC. As protein: CGGGGGPYEQYF.

This clonotype came up many times. This chain connects TRBV7-2 to TRBJ2-7; tentatively, D is TRBD1 or TRBD2 (5 bases each). This CDR3 has 15 residues. From germline, CDR1 is SGHTA and CDR2 FQGNSA. The V gene lost 0 bases and the J gene lost 5 bases, with 14 bases spanning the gap. The CDR3 sequence: CASSLAGPRRDEQYF. The CDR3 DNA follows: TGTGCCAGCAGCTTAGCGGGACCCCGTAGGGACGAGCAGTACTTC.